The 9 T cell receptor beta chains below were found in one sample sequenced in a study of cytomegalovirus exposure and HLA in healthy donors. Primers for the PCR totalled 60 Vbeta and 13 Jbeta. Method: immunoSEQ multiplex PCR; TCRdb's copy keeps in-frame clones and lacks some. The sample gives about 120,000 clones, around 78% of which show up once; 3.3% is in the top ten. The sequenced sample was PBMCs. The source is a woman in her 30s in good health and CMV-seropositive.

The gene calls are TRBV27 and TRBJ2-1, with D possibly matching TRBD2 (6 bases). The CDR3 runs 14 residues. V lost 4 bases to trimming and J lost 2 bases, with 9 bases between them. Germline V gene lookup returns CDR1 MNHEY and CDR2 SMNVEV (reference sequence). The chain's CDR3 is CASSSWEAYNEQFF. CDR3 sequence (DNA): TGTGCCAGCAGTTCGTGGGAGGCCTACAATGAGCAGTTCTTC.

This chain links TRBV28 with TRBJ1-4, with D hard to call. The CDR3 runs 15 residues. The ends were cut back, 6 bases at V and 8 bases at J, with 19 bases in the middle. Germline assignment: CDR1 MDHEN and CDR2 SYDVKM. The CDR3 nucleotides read TGTGCCAGCAGCACTGGGAGTGATCTGGGGGAAAAACTGTTTTTT. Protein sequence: CASSTGSDLGEKLFF.

In DNA, the CDR3 is TGTGCCAGCAGCTCCGACAGGGTAAGCGAGCAGTACTTC. This gives the protein CASSSDRVSEQYF. V gene TRBV7-8 combines with J gene TRBJ2-7, with 7 bases fitting TRBD1. Germline V CDR1 and CDR2: SGHVS, FQNEAQ. J was trimmed by 6 bases and V by 4 bases; bases with no gene match: 6. The CDR3 has 13 amino acids.

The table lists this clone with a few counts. In DNA, the CDR3 is TGTGCCAGCAGTGAGACTGGGTACGTTCGTTACACCTTC. Translation gives CASSETGYVRYTF. The rearrangement links TRBV2 to TRBJ1-2; D not certain. In germline, CDR1 is SNHLY, CDR2 FYNNEI. CDR3 size: 13 residues. Trimming shortened V by 3 bases and J by 11 bases, and 16 bases separated the two germline ends.

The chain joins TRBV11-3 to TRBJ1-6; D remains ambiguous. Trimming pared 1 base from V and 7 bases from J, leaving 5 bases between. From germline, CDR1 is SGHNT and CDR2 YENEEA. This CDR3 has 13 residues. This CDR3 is CASSLGPNSPLHF. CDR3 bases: TGTGCCAGCAGCTTAGGTCCGAATTCACCCCTCCACTTT.

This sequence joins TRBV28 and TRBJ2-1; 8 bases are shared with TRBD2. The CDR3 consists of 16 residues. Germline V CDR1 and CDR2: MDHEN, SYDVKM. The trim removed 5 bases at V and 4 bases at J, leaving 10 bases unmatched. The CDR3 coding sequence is TGTGCCAGCAGTCGGACGAGCGGGGGCCGTTACAATGAGCAGTTCTTC. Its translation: CASSRTSGGRYNEQFF. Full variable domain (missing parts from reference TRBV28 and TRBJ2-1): DVKVTQSSRYLVKRTGEKVFLECVQDMDHENMFWYRQDPGLGLRLIYFSYDVKMKEKGDIPEGYSVSREKKERFSLILESASTNQTSMYLCASSRTSGGRYNEQFFGPGTRLTVL.

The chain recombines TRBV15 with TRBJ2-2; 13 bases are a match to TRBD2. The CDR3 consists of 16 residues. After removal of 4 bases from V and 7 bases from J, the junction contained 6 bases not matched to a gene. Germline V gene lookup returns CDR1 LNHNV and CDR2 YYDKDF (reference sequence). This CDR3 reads CATSTRTSGGVGELFF. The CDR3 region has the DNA TGTGCCACCAGCACAAGGACTAGCGGGGGAGTCGGGGAGCTGTTTTTT.

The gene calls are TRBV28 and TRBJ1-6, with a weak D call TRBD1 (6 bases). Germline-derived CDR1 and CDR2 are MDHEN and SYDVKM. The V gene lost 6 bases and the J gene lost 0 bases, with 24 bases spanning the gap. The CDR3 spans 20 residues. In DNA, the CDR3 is TGTGCCAGCAGCACCGGGACACTATTAACACTAAGCTCCTATAATTCACCCCTCCACTTT. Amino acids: CASSTGTLLTLSSYNSPLHF.

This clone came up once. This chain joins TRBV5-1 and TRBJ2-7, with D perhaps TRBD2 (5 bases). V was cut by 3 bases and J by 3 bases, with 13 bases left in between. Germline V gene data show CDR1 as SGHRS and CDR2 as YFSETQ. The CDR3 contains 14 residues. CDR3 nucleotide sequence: TGCGCCAGCAGCTCCATTTCGGGGAACTACGAGCAGTACTTC. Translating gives CASSSISGNYEQYF.